A single sample is the source of the 28 T cell receptor beta chains below, sequenced in a study of blood T cell repertoires in COVID-19. Data came from immunoSEQ multiplex PCR; TCRdb stores just in-frame clones and leaves some out. The repertoire holds 310,000 or so clones, with around 90% as singletons. The sequencing sample was made of PBMCs or T cells enriched from blood (not recorded which). Receptor source: a woman under 40 who had recovered from COVID-19.

This clone was seen just once. The V call is TRBV6-6, the J call TRBJ2-2, with D tentatively TRBD1 (6 bases). Germline V gene lookup returns CDR1 MNHNY and CDR2 SVGAGI (reference sequence). Trimming removed 5 bases at V and 0 bases at J, with 10 bases between. The CDR3 is 15 amino acids. CDR3: CASSLTGPNTGELFF. The CDR3 DNA reads as TGTGCCAGCAGTCTGACAGGTCCGAACACCGGGGAGCTGTTTTTT.

The chain uses TRBV27 and TRBJ1-5; no clear D gene. The germline V and J ends were trimmed by 1 base and 2 bases, with 12 bases remaining between them. From germline, CDR1 is MNHEY and CDR2 SMNVEV (reference sequence). The CDR3 is 16 residues long. This chain's CDR3 is CASSLWAGGGNQPQHF. The CDR3 DNA follows: TGTGCCAGCAGTTTATGGGCGGGTGGCGGCAATCAGCCCCAGCATTTT.

The chain combines TRBV27 with TRBJ2-7; TRBD2 might be the D (7 bases). Trimming cost V 3 bases and J 1 base, with 10 bases left between them. This CDR3 region has 14 residues. Germline V lookup: CDR1 MNHEY, CDR2 SMNVEV (reference sequence). CDR3 nucleotides: TGTGCCAGCAGTTTCCGGGGGGCTTCCTACGAGCAGTACTTC. Amino acids: CASSFRGASYEQYF.

This chain links TRBV6-2 or TRBV6-3 with TRBJ1-5; 7 nucleotides agree with TRBD1. Germline V gene lookup returns CDR1 MNHEY and CDR2 SVGEGT. CDR3 size: 14 residues. The junction had 4 bases not matched to a gene; V was cut back by 2 bases and J by 6 bases. CDR3 residues: CASSYGQEGQPQHF. CDR3 nucleotides: TGTGCCAGCAGTTACGGACAGGAGGGTCAGCCCCAGCATTTT.

CDR3 amino acids: CASSYSTETDTQYF. The DNA for the CDR3 is TGTGCCAGCAGTTACTCGACGGAGACAGATACGCAGTATTTT. The chain carries TRBV6-2 or TRBV6-3 and TRBJ2-3; D remains ambiguous. CDR1 and CDR2 (germline): MNHEY, SVGEGT. Trimming left V 0 bases short and J 3 bases short, with 7 bases between. This CDR3 is 14 amino acids long.

This chain uses TRBV6-6 with TRBJ1-6, with TRBD1 matching over 7 bases. The junction had 6 bases not matched to a gene; V was cut back by 6 bases and J by 7 bases. CDR1 and CDR2 (germline): MNHNY, SVGAGI (reference sequence). This CDR3 contains 14 residues. The CDR3 DNA reads as TGTGCCAGCAGGGATACAGGGGTCAATTCACCCCTCCACTTT. It yields the protein CASRDTGVNSPLHF.

The gene calls are TRBV7-9 and TRBJ2-5; maybe TRBD1 (6 bases). The germline gives CDR1 SEHNR, CDR2 FQNEAQ (reference sequence). The CDR3 spans 13 residues. V lost 5 bases, J lost 1 base, and 8 bases lay in between. The CDR3 reads CASSRTVQETQYF. CDR3 nucleotides: TGTGCCAGCAGCCGGACAGTCCAAGAGACCCAGTACTTC.

V and J are TRBV6-1 and TRBJ1-1; D remains unclear. V lost 5 bases and J 5 bases, leaving 12 bases between the germline ends. CDR1 and CDR2 from the germline V gene are MNHNS and SASEGT. This CDR3 comprises 13 residues. The chain's CDR3 is CASSPRTGTEAFF. The CDR3 coding sequence is TGTGCCAGCAGTCCCCGAACGGGGACTGAAGCTTTCTTT.

The chain links TRBV9 to TRBJ1-3, with 7 bases identical to TRBD1. CDR1 is SGDLS and CDR2 is YYNGEE in the germline V gene. The CDR3 length is 15 residues. Germline trimming cut 7 bases from V and 0 bases from J; bases unmatched to any gene: 7. CDR3 sequence: CASDPTGDSGNTIYF. The CDR3, as DNA: TGTGCCAGCGATCCTACAGGGGACTCTGGAAACACCATATATTTT.

The chain links TRBV7-2 to TRBJ1-2; TRBD1 is a possible D gene (6 bases). Trimming removed 5 bases from V and 2 bases from J, with 18 bases in between. The CDR3 consists of 16 residues. Per germline, CDR1 SGHTA and CDR2 FQGNSA. CDR3 coding DNA: TGTGCCAGCAGCAATTTTCGTGGGGGCTCGAACTATGGCTACACCTTC. This encodes CASSNFRGGSNYGYTF.

The gene calls are TRBV30 and TRBJ1-4; 8 nucleotides line up with TRBD1. Losses at the gene ends were 0 bases for V and 10 bases for J; bases not matched to a gene: 7. The CDR3 is 14 residues long. Germline CDR1 and CDR2: GTSNPN and SVGIG (reference sequence). The CDR3 protein is CAWSVGTGVGKLFF. CDR3 in DNA: TGTGCCTGGAGTGTCGGGACAGGAGTTGGAAAACTGTTTTTT.

This clone was seen just once. V is TRBV30 and J is TRBJ1-1, with 8 bases identical to TRBD1. There are 15 residues in the CDR3. CDR1 is GTSNPN, CDR2 SVGIG, per germline (reference sequence). V gave up 0 bases and J gave up 4 bases; unmatched junction bases: 7. The CDR3 DNA follows: TGTGCCTGGAGTGTAAGGACAGGGAGATTCACTGAAGCTTTCTTT. Its translation is CAWSVRTGRFTEAFF. The full variable domain, its missing parts supplied by reference TRBV30 and TRBJ1-1, is SQTIHQWPATLVQPVGSPLSLECTVEGTSNPNLYWYRQAAGRGLQLLFYSVGIGQISSEVPQNLSASRPQDRQFILSSKKLLLSDSGFYLCAWSVRTGRFTEAFFGQGTRLTVV.

The gene calls are TRBV28 and TRBJ2-7, with D tentatively TRBD2 (6 bases). The CDR3 sequence is 15 residues long. CDR1 is MDHEN, CDR2 SYDVKM, per germline. The germline V and J ends were trimmed by 3 bases and 2 bases, with 14 bases remaining between them. The CDR3 nucleotides read TGTGCCAGCAGTTTCGGGGGAGGAACGACCTACGAGCAGTACTTC. It encodes CASSFGGGTTYEQYF.

The chain joins TRBV9 to TRBJ1-1; 9 bases are shared with TRBD1. Germline CDR1 is SGDLS and CDR2 is YYNGEE. This CDR3 comprises 15 residues. Trimming took 0 bases from V and 5 from J; bases not matched to a gene: 5. The CDR3 region is CASSVGDRDGTEAFF. DNA for the CDR3: TGTGCCAGCAGCGTAGGGGACAGGGACGGAACTGAAGCTTTCTTT. The variable domain in full, with the rest retrieved from reference TRBV9 and TRBJ1-1, is DSGVTQTPKHLITATGQRVTLRCSPRSGDLSVYWYQQSLDQGLQFLIQYYNGEERAKGNILERFSAQQFPDLHSELNLSSLELGDSALYFCASSVGDRDGTEAFFGQGTRLTVV.

This clone came up once. The chain is built from TRBV19 and TRBJ1-4, with D perhaps matching TRBD1 (6 bases). The CDR3 is 14 residues long. V shed 3 bases and J shed 7 bases, with 12 bases lying between them. In germline, CDR1 is LNHDA, CDR2 SQIVND (reference sequence). The CDR3 sequence: CASSIRRGSEKLFF. The CDR3 DNA reads TGTGCCAGTAGTATCCGCAGGGGAAGTGAAAAACTGTTTTTT.

The rearrangement uses TRBV7-2 and TRBJ1-2, with TRBD1 identical over 10 bases. CDR1 SGHTA and CDR2 FQGNSA come from the germline V gene. CDR3 length: 16 residues. V was pared by 2 bases and J by 0 bases, with 3 bases of the junction left unmatched. Written as DNA, the CDR3 is TGTGCCAGCAGCTTATTAGGGACAGGGGCTAACTATGGCTACACCTTC. Amino acids: CASSLLGTGANYGYTF.

The chain is built from TRBV7-3 and TRBJ2-2, with 7 positions matching TRBD1. Germline lookup yields CDR1 SGHTA and CDR2 FQGTGA. V lost 1 base, J lost 1 base, and 3 bases stayed unmatched. The CDR3 is 16 residues long. The CDR3 sequence is CASSLIGQENTGELFF. The CDR3 DNA reads TGTGCCAGCAGCTTAATCGGACAGGAGAACACCGGGGAGCTGTTTTTT.

V and J are TRBV5-1 and TRBJ2-7; weak D call: TRBD1 (6 bases). Per germline, CDR1 SGHRS and CDR2 YFSETQ. The germline V and J ends were trimmed by 4 bases and 5 bases, with 19 bases remaining between them. The length of the CDR3 is 15 residues. The CDR3 loop reads CASSPTPRGENEQYF. The CDR3 bases are TGCGCCAGCAGCCCTACCCCCAGGGGTGAGAACGAGCAGTACTTC.

The CDR3 is CAISGGANTEAFF. In DNA, the CDR3 is TGTGCCATCAGTGGTGGAGCGAACACTGAAGCTTTCTTT. The chain is built from TRBV10-3 and TRBJ1-1; D gene unclear. Looked up from germline, CDR1 is ENHRY and CDR2 is SYGVKD. This CDR3 contains 13 residues. Trimming took off 4 bases at V and 1 base at J, with 7 bases between the two ends.

This clone has just a few counts. The CDR3 DNA is TGTGCCAGCAGTGAGAGAGGAGGGGAGAACACTGAAGCTTTCTTT. Translation gives CASSERGGENTEAFF. V and J are TRBV6-4 and TRBJ1-1, with D possibly being TRBD1 (5 bases). Germline lookup yields CDR1 MRHNA and CDR2 SNTAGT. Trimming removed 3 bases from V and 1 base from J, with 12 bases in between. The CDR3 has 15 residues.

The chain is built from TRBV27 and TRBJ1-2; D uncertain. CDR1 MNHEY and CDR2 SMNVEV come from the germline V gene (reference sequence). CDR3 length: 13 amino acids. Trimming stripped 8 bases from V and 1 base from J, with 11 bases between. CDR3 in DNA: TGTGCCAGCTCTCGAACGGGTAACTATGGCTACACCTTC. Translated: CASSRTGNYGYTF.

V is TRBV18 and J is TRBJ1-5; 8 bases line up with TRBD1. Germline V gene sequence: CDR1 KGHSH, CDR2 LQKENI. Germline trimming cut 3 bases from V and 4 bases from J; bases unmatched to any gene: 5. The CDR3 loop spans 15 amino acids. This chain's CDR3 is CASSPDRAQNQPQHF. CDR3 DNA sequence: TGTGCCAGCTCACCGGACAGGGCCCAAAATCAGCCCCAGCATTTT.

The chain carries TRBV15 and TRBJ2-3; D perhaps matches TRBD2 (6 bases). The V end was cut by 5 bases, the J end by 1 base, with 13 bases between. CDR1 is LNHNV, CDR2 YYDKDF, per germline (reference sequence). This CDR3 region has 15 residues. The CDR3 DNA is TGTGCCACCAGCTTCCACTCGGGGGGCACAGATACGCAGTATTTT. Translating it yields CATSFHSGGTDTQYF.

This chain links TRBV25-1 with TRBJ1-4; D remains ambiguous. V lost 1 base, J lost 7 bases, and 13 bases lay in between. Looked up from germline, CDR1 is MGHDK and CDR2 is SYGVNS. The CDR3 sequence is 15 residues long. The chain's CDR3 is CASSEFVGYGEKLFF. The CDR3 nucleotides read TGTGCCAGCAGTGAATTCGTCGGGTACGGTGAAAAACTGTTTTTT.

The V gene is TRBV6-5, the J gene TRBJ1-1; D gene unclear. Between the trimmed V and J ends, which lost 4 bases and 9 bases, there was a span of 12 bases. CDR1 is MNHEY, CDR2 SVGAGI, per germline. The CDR3 totals 12 residues. DNA for the CDR3: TGTGCCAGCAGTTCGTCTCCCGGTAAAGCTTTCTTT. Encoded protein: CASSSSPGKAFF.

This chain joins TRBV5-4 and TRBJ2-1; D remains unclear. V was cut by 1 base and J by 4 bases, with 12 bases left in between. Looked up from germline, CDR1 is SGHNT and CDR2 is YYREEE (reference sequence). The CDR3 loop spans 15 amino acids. The CDR3: CASSLSSEPYNEQFF. The CDR3 nucleotides are TGTGCCAGCAGCTTGTCAAGCGAACCTTACAATGAGCAGTTCTTC.

The gene calls are TRBV5-1 and TRBJ2-1; 9 nucleotides line up with TRBD2. The CDR3 sequence is 14 residues long. From germline, CDR1 is SGHRS and CDR2 YFSETQ. The ends lost 4 bases at V and 9 bases at J; junction bases unmatched: 8. The CDR3: CASSHGTAGGEQFF. The CDR3 DNA is TGCGCCAGCAGCCACGGGACAGCGGGAGGTGAGCAGTTCTTC.

This rearrangement joins TRBV30 to TRBJ1-6, with 8 positions matching TRBD1. The CDR3 consists of 15 residues. Germline CDR1 is GTSNPN and CDR2 is SVGIG (reference sequence). The V segment lost 2 bases and the J segment 4 bases; nucleotides outside the gene matches: 4. The CDR3 region is CAWSSGTGYNSPLHF. CDR3 in DNA: TGTGCCTGGAGTTCCGGGACAGGTTATAATTCACCCCTCCACTTT.